The 19 T cell receptor beta chains presented below share a single source sample, sequenced in a study of neurological immune-mediated disorders. Via MiXCR, TCRdb re-called the 5' RACE reads, giving one row per CDR3 protein. Of around 32,000 distinct CDR3 sequences listed, around 10% were seen once; the top ten hold 5.8%. Sequenced material: PBMCs. The receptors here all came from a woman aged 60-70 years in good health.

This clonotype has a count of ten or more. V and J are TRBV3-1 and TRBJ1-1; D perhaps matches TRBD1 (5 bases). The CDR3 is made up of 13 amino acids. The V end was cut by 5 bases, the J end by 5 bases, with 12 bases between. Per the germline V gene, CDR1 is LGHDT and CDR2 is YNNKEL (reference sequence). As DNA, the CDR3 is TGTGCCAGCAGCGCGGGGGTAACGACTGAAGCTTTCTTT. This translates into CASSAGVTTEAFF.

This clonotype was counted many times. The genes are TRBV12-3 or TRBV12-4 and TRBJ1-3; possible D gene TRBD1, 5 bases. CDR3 length: 13 residues. V lost 2 bases and J 8 bases, leaving 10 bases between the germline ends. The chain's CDR3 is CASSLSQGDTIYF. For the CDR3, the DNA is TGTGCCAGCAGTTTATCCCAGGGAGACACCATATATTTT.

As regards this clonotype: A much larger clone is a single base away; this may be a read error. CDR3 protein: CASSYDRVTQYF. CDR3 bases: TGTGCCAGCAGTTACGATAGGGTGACGCAGTATTTT. The chain uses TRBV6-2 or TRBV6-3 and TRBJ2-3; D remains unclear. CDR1 MNHEY and CDR2 SVGEGT come from the germline V gene. The V and J ends lost 2 bases and 9 bases respectively, with 9 bases between them. The CDR3 is 12 amino acids.

This clonotype occurred many times. The V and J genes are TRBV27 and TRBJ2-7; a possible D gene is TRBD1 (6 bases). Germline-derived CDR1 and CDR2 are MNHEY and SMNVEV (reference sequence). The CDR3 has 13 amino acids. Trimming pared 5 bases from V and 4 bases from J, leaving 12 bases between. The CDR3 here is CASSRQAFYEQYF. The CDR3 region has the DNA TGTGCCAGCAGTCGACAGGCCTTTTACGAGCAGTACTTC.

Many counts were recorded for this clonotype. The chain carries TRBV7-9 and TRBJ1-2, with TRBD1 as a possible D gene (5 bases). The CDR3 runs 13 residues. Trimming took 6 bases from V and 3 from J, leaving 11 bases between them. The germline gives CDR1 SEHNR, CDR2 FQNEAQ (reference sequence). The CDR3 reads CASRGGPHYGYTF. The CDR3 DNA reads as TGTGCCAGCAGGGGGGGACCGCACTATGGCTACACCTTC.

This clonotype was seen repeatedly, ten times or more. A read error is possible here, since a much larger clone lies one base away. This rearrangement joins TRBV7-2 to TRBJ1-1, with D possibly being TRBD1 (5 bases). Trimming removed 1 base from V and 10 bases from J, with 16 bases in between. This CDR3 is 14 amino acids long. Germline CDR1 and CDR2: SGHTA and FQGNSA. CDR3 loop: CASSLGGGWGGAFF. In nucleotides, the CDR3 is TGTGCCAGCAGCTTAGGGGGAGGGTGGGGGGGAGCTTTCTTT.

This clonotype was observed at least ten times. This rearrangement joins TRBV29-1 to TRBJ1-5, with D possibly TRBD1 on 5 matching bases. Between the trimmed V and J ends, which lost 3 bases and 6 bases, there was a span of 18 bases. Germline assignment: CDR1 SQVTM and CDR2 ANQGSEA. There are 15 residues in the CDR3. The CDR3 loop reads CSVDSGRGSGQPQHF. The CDR3 region has the DNA TGCAGCGTTGATAGTGGTCGGGGCTCGGGTCAGCCCCAGCATTTT. The complete variable domain, with remaining parts taken from reference TRBV29-1 and TRBJ1-5, reads SAVISQKPSRDICQRGTSLTIQCQVDSQVTMMFWYRQQPGQSLTLIATANQGSEATYESGFVIDKFPISRPNLTFSTLTVSNMSPEDSSIYLCSVDSGRGSGQPQHFGDGTRLSIL.

This clonotype was detected many times. The genes are TRBV4-3 and TRBJ2-7; no clear D gene. Germline CDR1 is LGHNA and CDR2 is YSLEER. CDR3 length: 16 residues. The V and J ends lost 0 bases and 2 bases respectively, with 14 bases between them. The CDR3, as DNA: TGCGCCAGCAGCCAAGATCAAAGGAATTTCCCCTACGAGCAGTACTTC. Amino acid sequence: CASSQDQRNFPYEQYF.

The chain links TRBV19 to TRBJ2-7; the match to TRBD1 covers 8 bases. Trimming took 5 bases from V and 2 from J; bases not matched to a gene: 14. Looked up from germline, CDR1 is LNHDA and CDR2 is SQIVND (reference sequence). CDR3 length equals 17 residues. The CDR3 DNA reads as TGTGCCAGTAGTTCCCTAAAGTCCGGGACAGGACCCTACGAGCAGTACTTC. It specifies CASSSLKSGTGPYEQYF.

This clonotype was recorded at least ten times. The chain employs TRBV7-6 and TRBJ2-7, with 7 bases lining up with TRBD1. Germline-derived CDR1 and CDR2 are SGHVS and FNYEAQ. The junction had 5 bases not matched to a gene; V was cut back by 6 bases and J by 0 bases. The CDR3 has 14 amino acids. CDR3 bases: TGTGCCAGCAGACAGGGGCCAAGCTCCTACGAGCAGTACTTC. It yields the protein CASRQGPSSYEQYF.

This clonotype was seen many times. The CDR3 is CSAASGGLYEQYF. The CDR3 DNA reads TGCAGTGCTGCTAGCGGGGGCCTCTACGAGCAGTACTTC. The gene calls are TRBV20-1 and TRBJ2-7; 10 bases map to TRBD2. The CDR3 runs 13 residues. CDR1 and CDR2 (germline): DFQATT, SNEGSKA (reference sequence). The V gene end was trimmed by 5 bases and the J gene end by 3 bases; junction bases not matched to a gene: 4.

This clonotype was counted many times. The chain joins TRBV20-1 to TRBJ2-5; D gene ambiguous. This CDR3 is 14 amino acids long. Between the trimmed V and J ends, which lost 0 bases and 0 bases, there was a span of 8 bases. The germline CDR1 and CDR2 sequences are DFQATT and SNEGSKA (reference sequence). DNA of the CDR3: TGCAGTGCTAGAGATGGCGGAAACCAAGAGACCCAGTACTTC. Translation gives CSARDGGNQETQYF.

This clonotype was found many times. This rearrangement joins TRBV6-6 to TRBJ1-1; D gene ambiguous. The CDR3 has 15 residues. CDR1 is MNHNY, CDR2 SVGAGI, per germline (reference sequence). The V gene lost 2 bases and the J gene lost 4 bases, with 14 bases spanning the gap. The CDR3 DNA reads as TGTGCCAGCAGTTACATTACCGGGGTTGGCACTGAAGCTTTCTTT. As protein: CASSYITGVGTEAFF.

This clonotype occurred many times. The chain couples TRBV5-6 to TRBJ2-7, with D perhaps matching TRBD1 (6 bases). There are 17 residues in the CDR3. Trimming left V 1 base short and J 2 bases short, with 19 bases between. Germline V lookup: CDR1 SGHDT, CDR2 YYEEEE. The CDR3 reads CASSLTKRGRGTYEQYF. CDR3 nucleotide sequence: TGTGCCAGCAGCTTGACGAAGAGGGGCAGGGGAACCTACGAGCAGTACTTC.

This clonotype was detected ten times or more. This chain uses TRBV2 with TRBJ2-5; D is undetermined. Trimming shortened V by 4 bases and J by 3 bases, and 12 bases separated the two germline ends. The germline V gene has CDR1 SNHLY and CDR2 FYNNEI. This CDR3 spans 14 amino acids. CDR3 loop: CASSVGNTKETQYF. The CDR3 nucleotides read TGTGCCAGCAGTGTTGGAAACACGAAAGAGACCCAGTACTTC.

This clonotype has a count of ten or more. The chain carries TRBV7-2 and TRBJ2-3; perhaps TRBD2 as D (6 bases). The CDR3 covers 14 residues. Germline V gene sequence: CDR1 SGHTA, CDR2 FQGNSA. Between the trimmed V and J ends, which lost 5 bases and 11 bases, there was a span of 20 bases. The CDR3 loop reads CASSPSRDSGRQYF. CDR3 in DNA: TGTGCCAGCAGCCCAAGTCGGGACTCCGGCCGGCAGTATTTT.

This clonotype was detected ten times or more. V and J are TRBV5-1 and TRBJ2-2, with 8 bases matching TRBD1. Trimming took 0 bases from V and 1 from J; bases not matched to a gene: 2. The CDR3 is 16 amino acids. CDR1 and CDR2 (germline): SGHRS, YFSETQ. The CDR3 loop is CASSLADRGNTGELFF. The CDR3 nucleotides are TGCGCCAGCAGCTTGGCCGACAGGGGGAACACCGGGGAGCTGTTTTTT.

By sample fraction, this clonotype is medium-sized. The DNA for the CDR3 is TGTGCCAGCTCACCGAACAGGGGGGAACAAGAGACCCAGTACTTC. Its translation is CASSPNRGEQETQYF. The chain links TRBV18 to TRBJ2-5; TRBD1 agrees at 8 bases. V was pared by 3 bases and J by 2 bases, with 5 bases of the junction left unmatched. This CDR3 spans 15 amino acids. Germline assignment: CDR1 KGHSH and CDR2 LQKENI.

This clonotype was seen at least ten times. The gene calls are TRBV7-2 and TRBJ2-7; no clear D. The CDR3 spans 13 residues. The germline V gene encodes CDR1 SGHTA and CDR2 FQGNSA. V lost 1 base to trimming and J lost 3 bases, with 7 bases between them. CDR3 region: CASSLGRNYEQYF. In DNA form, the CDR3 reads TGTGCCAGCAGCTTAGGACGGAACTACGAGCAGTACTTC.